This TCR beta chain emerged from a study of blood T cell repertoires in COVID-19. CDR1 and CDR2 (germline): SGHRS, YFSETQ. V shed 1 base and J shed 7 bases, with 12 bases lying between them. This CDR3 is 14 amino acids long. Sequenced by immunoSEQ multiplex PCR; TCRdb stores in-frame clones only, minus some. The sample lists tens of thousands of clones, less than 95% occurring once. Sequenced input: peripheral blood. The clonotype originates from a human donor with active COVID-19. The donor label of this sample is uncertain. The chain is built from TRBV5-1 and TRBJ2-1, with a tentative D call TRBD1 (7 bases). In nucleotides, the CDR3 is TGCGCCAGCAGCTTGAACAGGGGAGGAAATGAGCAGTTCTTC. It yields the protein CASSLNRGGNEQFF. Looking up the rest from reference TRBV5-1 and TRBJ2-1 gives the full variable domain: KAGVTQTPRYLIKTRGQQVTLSCSPISGHRSVSWYQQTPGQGLQFLFEYFSETQRNKGNFPGRFSGRQFSNSRSEMNVSTLELGDSALYLCASSLNRGGNEQFFGPGTRLTVL.